This is a list of T cell receptor beta chains from one sample in a study of T cell responses to AZD1222 COVID-19 vaccine. This table comes from immunoSEQ multiplex PCR, and its TCRdb copy is limited to in-frame clones, with some not included. Of fewer than 150,000 clones listed, roughly 93% are singletons. The sequencing used peripheral blood, collected on day 0 of AZD1222 vaccination. All receptors come from an adult in good health. CDR3s include the opening cysteine and the closing phenylalanine or tryptophan. Each record gives: clone size, D gene, J gene, V gene, CDR3 protein, CDR3 DNA. The D gene is left open where the match is weak. Not every row has a clone size; where given, it reads once, few, many or a size class.

- | - | TRBJ1-5 | TRBV23-1 | CASPGRANQPQHF | TGCGCCAGCCCCGGCAGGGCGAATCAGCCCCAGCATTTT
few | - | TRBJ1-6 | TRBV28 | CASSLGQGNSPLHF | TGTGCCAGCAGTTTAGGGCAGGGAAATTCACCCCTCCACTTT
- | - | TRBJ1-5 | TRBV2 | CASTNNRVGNQPQHF | TGTGCCAGCACAAACAATCGGGTTGGCAATCAGCCCCAGCATTTT
- | - | TRBJ2-2 | TRBV6-2/TRBV6-3 | CASSYRPPWPNTGELFF | TGTGCCAGCAGTTACAGACCGCCGTGGCCTAACACCGGGGAGCTGTTTTTT
- | - | TRBJ1-6 | TRBV19 | CASSIGPGRNSPLHF | TGTGCCAGTAGTATCGGACCGGGTCGTAATTCACCCCTCCACTTT
- | - | TRBJ1-5 | TRBV28 | CASSPTGNHQPQHF | TGTGCCAGCAGTCCAACAGGGAACCATCAGCCCCAGCATTTT
- | - | TRBJ2-3 | TRBV10-3 | CAISESKVRGTDTQYF | TGTGCCATCAGTGAGTCGAAGGTGAGGGGCACAGATACGCAGTATTTT
- | - | TRBJ1-2 | TRBV7-9 | CASSLGRRDYGYTF | TGTGCCAGCAGCTTAGGAAGACGGGACTATGGCTACACCTTC
- | TRBD1 | TRBJ2-5 | TRBV29-1 | CSVGGGQGAGETQYF | TGCAGCGTTGGCGGCGGACAGGGGGCGGGAGAGACCCAGTACTTC
- | - | TRBJ2-2 | TRBV27 | CASSKQGNTGELFF | TGTGCCAGCAGTAAACAGGGAAACACCGGGGAGCTGTTTTTT
- | - | TRBJ2-5 | TRBV6-5 | CASSYSYRNQETQYF | TGTGCCAGCAGTTACTCGTACCGAAATCAAGAGACCCAGTACTTC
- | TRBD2 | TRBJ2-5 | TRBV3-1/TRBV3-2 | CASSRLAGGPQETQYF | TGTGCCAGCAGCCGTCTAGCGGGAGGGCCCCAAGAGACCCAGTACTTC
- | TRBD1 | TRBJ1-6 | TRBV19 | CASQRLDRENSPLHF | TGTGCCAGTCAGCGTCTGGACAGGGAAAATTCACCCCTCCACTTT
- | - | TRBJ1-4 | TRBV3-1/TRBV3-2 | CASSQDLGGEKLFF | TGTGCCAGCAGCCAAGATCTGGGGGGTGAAAAACTGTTTTTT
- | - | TRBJ2-1 | TRBV9 | CASSVRTGSSYNEQFF | TGTGCCAGCAGCGTAAGAACTGGAAGCTCCTACAATGAGCAGTTCTTC
- | TRBD1 | TRBJ2-7 | TRBV19 | CASSVTGANEQYF | TGTGCCAGTAGTGTGACAGGGGCCAACGAGCAGTACTTC
- | - | TRBJ1-5 | TRBV28 | CASSLLHSTQHF | TGTGCCAGCAGTCTCCTTCACAGTACCCAGCATTTT
- | TRBD2 | TRBJ2-1 | TRBV9 | CASSVGTRVYNEQFF | TGTGCCAGCAGCGTCGGGACTAGGGTGTACAATGAGCAGTTCTTC
once | TRBD2 | TRBJ2-7 | TRBV5-1 | CASSLSSRAGSYEQYF | TGCGCCAGCAGCTTATCTTCCCGAGCGGGATCCTACGAGCAGTACTTC
- | - | TRBJ1-1 | TRBV25-1 | CASSVPGAEAFF | TGTGCCAGCAGTGTACCTGGGGCTGAAGCTTTCTTT
- | - | TRBJ2-1 | TRBV6-5 | CASSYSLDNYNEQFF | TGTGCCAGCAGTTACTCCCTGGACAACTACAATGAGCAGTTCTTC
- | - | TRBJ1-1 | TRBV9 | CASSPLSRGLKTEAFF | TGTGCCAGCAGCCCCTTATCGAGAGGGTTGAAGACTGAAGCTTTCTTT
once | - | TRBJ2-2 | TRBV2 | CASSEGGWANTGELFF | TGTGCCAGCAGTGAAGGGGGGTGGGCAAACACCGGGGAGCTGTTTTTT
- | - | TRBJ2-7 | TRBV6-5 | CASTWDTASYEQYF | TGTGCCAGCACCTGGGACACCGCTTCCTACGAGCAGTACTTC
- | - | TRBJ1-4 | TRBV10-3 | CAIRPATNEKLFF | TGTGCCATCAGGCCTGCAACTAATGAAAAACTGTTTTTT
once | - | TRBJ1-4 | TRBV5-1 | CASSLGPTGQQVEKLFF | TGCGCCAGCAGCTTGGGACCTACTGGACAGCAAGTTGAAAAACTGTTTTTT
- | TRBD2 | TRBJ2-7 | TRBV28 | CASSLGGTIGGQYF | TGTGCCAGCAGTTTAGGAGGGACTATAGGTGGGCAGTACTTC
- | TRBD1 | TRBJ2-7 | TRBV28 | CASIPSGTGIYEQYF | TGTGCCAGCATTCCCTCCGGGACAGGAATCTACGAGCAGTACTTC
- | - | TRBJ2-3 | TRBV19 | CASSISAGQSTDTQYF | TGTGCCAGTAGTATTTCCGCAGGGCAATCCACAGATACGCAGTATTTT
- | - | TRBJ1-1 | TRBV27 | CASSLSRDTEAFF | TGTGCCAGCAGTTTATCCAGGGACACTGAAGCTTTCTTT
- | - | TRBJ1-3 | TRBV7-9 | CASSPGGISGNTIYF | TGTGCCAGCAGCCCTGGAGGGATTTCTGGAAACACCATATATTTT
- | - | TRBJ2-7 | TRBV30 | CAWSGQGYEQYF | TGTGCCTGGAGTGGCCAGGGGTACGAGCAGTACTTC
once | - | TRBJ2-2 | TRBV7-9 | CASSLGQGVNTGELFF | TGTGCCAGCAGCTTAGGCCAAGGGGTAAACACCGGGGAGCTGTTTTTT
- | - | TRBJ2-3 | TRBV29-1 | CSVMGAGDTDTQYF | TGCAGCGTTATGGGGGCAGGAGACACAGATACGCAGTATTTT
once | - | TRBJ1-5 | TRBV28 | CASRGIGLNQPQHF | TGTGCCAGCAGGGGGATCGGTCTCAATCAGCCCCAGCATTTT
- | - | TRBJ2-4 | TRBV2 | CASSESWESRKNIQYF | TGTGCCAGCAGTGAATCGTGGGAGTCTAGAAAGAACATTCAGTACTTC
- | - | TRBJ1-5 | TRBV10-2 | CASSEIKYQPQHF | TGCGCCAGCAGTGAGATCAAGTATCAGCCCCAGCATTTT
- | - | TRBJ1-1 | TRBV6-1 | CASSEGSGPYTEAFF | TGTGCCAGCAGTGAAGGCAGTGGCCCTTACACTGAAGCTTTCTTT
- | - | TRBJ1-1 | TRBV6-5 | CASRPAPGPAEAFF | TGTGCCAGCAGACCAGCCCCCGGCCCGGCTGAAGCTTTCTTT
once | - | TRBJ1-3 | TRBV5-1 | CASSLEADSGNTIYF | TGCGCCAGCAGCTTGGAGGCAGACTCTGGAAACACCATATATTTT